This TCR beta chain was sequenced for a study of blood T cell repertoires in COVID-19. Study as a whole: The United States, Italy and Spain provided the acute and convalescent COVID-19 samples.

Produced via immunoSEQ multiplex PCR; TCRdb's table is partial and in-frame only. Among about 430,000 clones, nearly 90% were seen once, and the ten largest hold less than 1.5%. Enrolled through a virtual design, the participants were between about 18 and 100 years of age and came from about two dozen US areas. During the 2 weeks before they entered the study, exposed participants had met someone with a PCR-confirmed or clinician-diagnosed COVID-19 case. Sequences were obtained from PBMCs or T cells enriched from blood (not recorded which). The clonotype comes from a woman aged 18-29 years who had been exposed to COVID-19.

CDR3 bases: TGCGCCAGCAGCTTGTCGGGAGGGAGAAGCTATGGCTACACCTTC. It is translated as CASSLSGGRSYGYTF. V is TRBV5-1 and J is TRBJ1-2; D not certain. Trimming left V 1 base short and J 4 bases short, with 14 bases between. The CDR3 length is 15 residues. Germline assignment: CDR1 SGHRS and CDR2 YFSETQ.